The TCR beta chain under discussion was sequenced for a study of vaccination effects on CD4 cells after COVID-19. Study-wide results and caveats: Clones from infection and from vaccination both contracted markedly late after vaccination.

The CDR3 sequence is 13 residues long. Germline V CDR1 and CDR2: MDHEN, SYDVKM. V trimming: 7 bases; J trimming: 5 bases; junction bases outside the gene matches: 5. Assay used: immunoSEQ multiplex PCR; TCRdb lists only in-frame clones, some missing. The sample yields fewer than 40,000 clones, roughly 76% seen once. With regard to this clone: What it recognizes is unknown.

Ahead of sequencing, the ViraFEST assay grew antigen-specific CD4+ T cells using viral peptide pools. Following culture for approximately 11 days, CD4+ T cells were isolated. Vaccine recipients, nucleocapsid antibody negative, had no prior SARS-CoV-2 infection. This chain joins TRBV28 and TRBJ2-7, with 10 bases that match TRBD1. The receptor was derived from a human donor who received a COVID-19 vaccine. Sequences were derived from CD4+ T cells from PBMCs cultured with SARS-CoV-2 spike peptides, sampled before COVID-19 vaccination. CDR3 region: CASIMGQGNEQYF. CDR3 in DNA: TGTGCCAGCATCATGGGACAGGGGAACGAGCAGTACTTC.